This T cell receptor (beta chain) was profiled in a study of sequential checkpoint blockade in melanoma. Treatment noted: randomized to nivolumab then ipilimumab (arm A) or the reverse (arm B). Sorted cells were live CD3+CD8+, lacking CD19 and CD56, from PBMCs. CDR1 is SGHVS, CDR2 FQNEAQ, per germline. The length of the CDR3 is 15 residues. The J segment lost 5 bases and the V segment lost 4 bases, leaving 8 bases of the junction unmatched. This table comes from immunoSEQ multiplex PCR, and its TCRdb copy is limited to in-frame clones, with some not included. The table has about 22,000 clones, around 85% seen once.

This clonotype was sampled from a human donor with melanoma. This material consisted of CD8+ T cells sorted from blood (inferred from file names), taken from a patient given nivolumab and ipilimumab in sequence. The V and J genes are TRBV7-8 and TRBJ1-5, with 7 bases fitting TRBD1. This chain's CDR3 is CASSSRGQRDQPQHF. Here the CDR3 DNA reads TGTGCCAGCAGCTCCCGGGGACAGAGAGATCAGCCCCAGCATTTT.